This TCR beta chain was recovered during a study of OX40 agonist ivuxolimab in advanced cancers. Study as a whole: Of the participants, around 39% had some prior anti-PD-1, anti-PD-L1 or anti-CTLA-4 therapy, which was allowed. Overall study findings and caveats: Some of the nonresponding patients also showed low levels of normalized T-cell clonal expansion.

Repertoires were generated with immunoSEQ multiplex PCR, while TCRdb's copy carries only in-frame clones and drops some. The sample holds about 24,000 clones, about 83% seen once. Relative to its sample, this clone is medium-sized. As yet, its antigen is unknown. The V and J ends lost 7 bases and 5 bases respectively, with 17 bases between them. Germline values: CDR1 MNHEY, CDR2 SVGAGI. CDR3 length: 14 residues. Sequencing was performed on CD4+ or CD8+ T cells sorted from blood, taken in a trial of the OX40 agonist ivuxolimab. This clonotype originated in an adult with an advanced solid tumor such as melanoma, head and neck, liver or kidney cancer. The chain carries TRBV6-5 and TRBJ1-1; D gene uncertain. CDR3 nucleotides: TGTGCCAGCATGCTACTAGGCGGCGGGACTGAAGCTTTCTTT. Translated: CASMLLGGGTEAFF.